These 29 T cell receptor beta chains originate from one sample sequenced in a study of cytomegalovirus exposure and HLA in healthy donors. The PCR used 60 Vbeta and 13 Jbeta primers. Method: immunoSEQ multiplex PCR; TCRdb's copy keeps in-frame clones and lacks some. Here the sample spans 100,000 or so clones, just over 75% being singletons. The sequenced sample consisted of PBMCs. These receptors were obtained from a man in his forties in good health and CMV-seropositive.

V gene TRBV9 combines with J gene TRBJ2-3, with 11 nucleotides matching TRBD2. The CDR3 contains 15 residues. The germline gives CDR1 SGDLS, CDR2 YYNGEE. V was pared by 4 bases and J by 9 bases, with 10 bases of the junction left unmatched. For the CDR3, the DNA is TGTGCCAGCAGCCAGACTAGCGGGGCAGAGAGGACGCAGTATTTT. Translation: CASSQTSGAERTQYF.

The chain employs TRBV7-9 and TRBJ2-3; no reliable D call. The germline gives CDR1 SEHNR, CDR2 FQNEAQ (reference sequence). The CDR3 contains 11 residues. Trimming cost V 4 bases and J 6 bases, with 5 bases left between them. This CDR3 reads CASSSDDTQYF. The CDR3 DNA follows: TGTGCCAGCAGCTCAGATGATACGCAGTATTTT. The full variable domain, completed using reference TRBV7-9 and TRBJ2-3, is DTGVSQNPRHKITKRGQNVTFRCDPISEHNRLYWYRQTLGQGPEFLTYFQNEAQLEKSRLLSDRFSAERPKGSFSTLEIQRTEQGDSAMYLCASSSDDTQYFGPGTRLTVL.

The rearrangement joins TRBV28 to TRBJ1-2; D call uncertain. CDR1 MDHEN and CDR2 SYDVKM come from the germline V gene. The V end was cut by 2 bases, the J end by 4 bases, with 14 bases between. CDR3 length equals 15 residues. CDR3 coding DNA: TGTGCCAGCAGTTTACAAGGAGACTACTCCTATGGCTACACCTTC. This encodes CASSLQGDYSYGYTF.

This clone was counted between two and nine times. The chain recombines TRBV15 with TRBJ2-7, with D unresolved. V gave up 0 bases and J gave up 6 bases, with 9 bases separating them. This CDR3 spans 13 amino acids. Germline loops: CDR1 LNHNV, CDR2 YYDKDF (reference sequence). CDR3 in amino acids: CATSRDLASEQYF. DNA of the CDR3: TGTGCCACCAGCAGAGATTTAGCATCCGAGCAGTACTTC.

The chain is built from TRBV7-9 and TRBJ2-2, with 7 bases lining up with TRBD1. V gave up 8 bases and J gave up 0 bases; unmatched junction bases: 0. CDR1 SEHNR and CDR2 FQNEAQ come from the germline V gene (reference sequence). The CDR3 spans 13 residues. CDR3 sequence reads: CASGQANTGELFF. The CDR3 nucleotides are TGTGCCAGCGGACAGGCGAACACCGGGGAGCTGTTTTTT.

The chain uses TRBV4-2 and TRBJ1-3; weak D call: TRBD1 (6 bases). Per the germline V gene, CDR1 is LGHNA and CDR2 is YNFKEQ. This CDR3 has 13 amino acids. V lost 4 bases and J lost 8, with 12 bases in between. CDR3 loop: CASSPRGGDTIYF. The CDR3 nucleotides are TGTGCCAGCAGCCCTAGGGGGGGGGACACCATATATTTT.

Only one count was recorded for this clone. This chain connects TRBV9 to TRBJ1-4; D is unclear. V dropped 5 bases and J dropped 8 bases, with 7 bases sitting between them. Germline lookup yields CDR1 SGDLS and CDR2 YYNGEE. CDR3 length equals 11 residues. The CDR3 DNA reads as TGTGCCAGCAGGAACTCAGAAAAACTGTTTTTT. This translates into CASRNSEKLFF.

The chain carries TRBV10-3 and TRBJ2-3; D unclear. Trimming removed 3 bases at V and 1 base at J, with 11 bases between. The germline gives CDR1 ENHRY, CDR2 SYGVKD. The CDR3 covers 15 residues. As DNA, the CDR3 is TGTGCCATCAGTGAAAGAGGCGGCGGCACAGATACGCAGTATTTT. This encodes CAISERGGGTDTQYF.

CDR3 nucleotides: TGTGCCAGCAGGCCGGGTCACACAGATACGCAGTATTTT. Residues: CASRPGHTDTQYF. V usage is TRBV28 and J usage is TRBJ2-3; D uncertain. The CDR3 extends over 13 amino acids. V lost 6 bases, J lost 2 bases, and 9 bases lay in between. In germline, CDR1 is MDHEN, CDR2 SYDVKM.

The J gene is TRBJ2-7, the V gene TRBV7-9; 8 bases line up with TRBD1. The junction had 7 bases not matched to a gene; V was cut back by 6 bases and J by 3 bases. The CDR3 consists of 14 residues. In germline, CDR1 is SEHNR, CDR2 FQNEAQ (reference sequence). The CDR3 loop is CASRDRTGNYEQYF. In nucleotides, the CDR3 is TGTGCCAGCAGGGATAGGACAGGGAACTACGAGCAGTACTTC.

The rearrangement uses TRBV5-4 and TRBJ2-5, with TRBD2 identical over 8 bases. CDR1 is SGHNT, CDR2 YYREEE, per germline (reference sequence). The CDR3 covers 15 residues. V was pared by 1 base and J by 1 base, with 3 bases of the junction left unmatched. The CDR3 DNA is TGTGCCAGCAGCTTGTCGGGAGGGACCCAAGAGACCCAGTACTTC. Translation: CASSLSGGTQETQYF.

This clone showed up just a few times. The J gene is TRBJ1-5, the V gene TRBV5-4; D ambiguous. Between the trimmed V and J ends, which lost 4 bases and 4 bases, there was a span of 9 bases. CDR3 length: 13 residues. The V gene's germline CDR1 is SGHNT and CDR2 YYREEE (reference sequence). CDR3 DNA sequence: TGTGCCAGCAGCCCCGGTCAAAATCAGCCCCAGCATTTT. This sequence encodes CASSPGQNQPQHF.

The CDR3 DNA reads as TGTGCCAGCAGCGCCCGGACAGGGGGGGGCGGGGAGCTGTTTTTT. Protein sequence: CASSARTGGGGELFF. The rearrangement uses TRBV5-6 and TRBJ2-2; TRBD1 matches at 10 bases. The CDR3 is 15 amino acids. Germline CDR1 and CDR2: SGHDT and YYEEEE. V lost 4 bases to trimming and J lost 7 bases; unmatched junction nucleotides: 7.

The chain employs TRBV30 and TRBJ2-6; 7 bases are shared with TRBD1. V lost 2 bases to trimming and J lost 2 bases; unmatched junction nucleotides: 15. This CDR3 comprises 19 residues. Germline CDR1 and CDR2: GTSNPN and SVGIG (reference sequence). Here the CDR3 DNA reads TGTGCCTGGAGTACTGGCTCGGGACAGTTGGGGGCTGGGGCCAACGTCCTGACTTTC. Its protein product is CAWSTGSGQLGAGANVLTF.

The chain has TRBV30 and TRBJ1-5; 9 nucleotides agree with TRBD1. The CDR3 sequence is 14 residues long. Germline CDR1 reads GTSNPN; CDR2 reads SVGIG (reference sequence). J was trimmed by 7 bases and V by 6 bases; bases with no gene match: 10. The CDR3 DNA follows: TGTGCCTGCGGGGGGGGACAGGGTAGGCAGCCCCAGCATTTT. It yields the protein CACGGGQGRQPQHF.

The rearrangement links TRBV4-2 to TRBJ1-1; the match to TRBD1 covers 8 bases. Germline V gene lookup returns CDR1 LGHNA and CDR2 YNFKEQ. J was trimmed by 6 bases and V by 1 base; bases with no gene match: 7. This CDR3 comprises 15 residues. The CDR3 DNA follows: TGTGCCAGCAGCCAAGTCAGGGGGCGTGCGCCTGAAGCTTTCTTT. Amino acid sequence: CASSQVRGRAPEAFF.

The chain joins TRBV19 to TRBJ1-5; D is possibly TRBD1 (5 bases). Germline V gives CDR1 LNHDA, CDR2 SQIVND (reference sequence). Trimming pared 1 base from V and 1 base from J, leaving 14 bases between. CDR3 size: 17 residues. This CDR3 reads CASSIARFRESNQPQHF. The CDR3 DNA follows: TGTGCCAGTAGTATAGCCCGGTTCAGGGAAAGCAATCAGCCCCAGCATTTT.

The V gene is TRBV7-6, the J gene TRBJ1-6, with 9 bases that match TRBD1. Germline assignment: CDR1 SGHVS and CDR2 FNYEAQ. The CDR3 has 14 residues. Trimming removed 5 bases from V and 13 bases from J; junction bases left unmatched: 9. The CDR3 sequence is CASSPGDRVAPLHF. In nucleotides, the CDR3 is TGTGCCAGCAGCCCCGGGGACAGGGTCGCGCCCCTCCACTTT.

V and J are TRBV28 and TRBJ2-1; 8 positions match TRBD2. The CDR3 consists of 15 residues. V was pared by 3 bases and J by 9 bases, with 10 bases of the junction left unmatched. Germline CDR1 MDHEN, CDR2 SYDVKM. Written as DNA, the CDR3 is TGTGCCAGCAGTTTTTTCGCCGGGACTAGTATTGAGCAGTTCTTC. It codes for CASSFFAGTSIEQFF.

CDR3: CASSPRQVSNYGYTF. DNA for the CDR3: TGTGCCAGCTCACCACGTCAGGTATCAAACTATGGCTACACCTTC. The J gene is TRBJ1-2, the V gene TRBV18; D gene unclear. Trimming removed 1 base at V and 2 bases at J, with 11 bases between. In germline, CDR1 is KGHSH, CDR2 LQKENI. This CDR3 has 15 amino acids.

The chain employs TRBV19 and TRBJ2-3; TRBD2 matches at 13 bases. Germline loops: CDR1 LNHDA, CDR2 SQIVND (reference sequence). Unmatched junction bases numbered 3, after V lost 0 bases and J lost 3 bases. The CDR3 spans 17 residues. CDR3 loop: CASSIEGGLAGTDTQYF. In nucleotides, the CDR3 is TGTGCCAGTAGTATAGAGGGGGGACTAGCGGGAACAGATACGCAGTATTTT.

This clone was counted only a few times. The chain carries TRBV30 and TRBJ2-2; D is unclear. The germline V gene encodes CDR1 GTSNPN and CDR2 SVGIG (reference sequence). The length of the CDR3 is 13 residues. V was clipped by 1 base and J by 4 bases, with 7 bases between them. CDR3 amino acids: CAWSGQSTGELFF. DNA of the CDR3: TGTGCCTGGAGTGGGCAGTCCACCGGGGAGCTGTTTTTT.

This chain links TRBV7-6 with TRBJ2-5; 15 bases align to TRBD2. Germline V gives CDR1 SGHVS, CDR2 FNYEAQ. With V trimmed by 2 bases and J by 5 bases, 3 bases remained unmatched. This CDR3 has 16 amino acids. The chain's CDR3 is CASSLRTSGRGETQYF. Written as DNA, the CDR3 is TGTGCCAGCAGCTTAAGGACTAGCGGGAGGGGGGAGACCCAGTACTTC. Using reference TRBV7-6 and TRBJ2-5 for the parts outside the CDR3, the full variable domain is GAGVSQSPRYKVTKRGQDVALRCDPISGHVSLYWYRQALGQGPEFLTYFNYEAQQDKSGLPNDRFSAERPEGSISTLTIQRTEQRDSAMYRCASSLRTSGRGETQYFGPGTRLLVL.

The chain has TRBV28 and TRBJ2-7; D unresolved. V was shortened by 7 bases and J by 2 bases, with 15 bases between the two germline ends. Per the germline V gene, CDR1 is MDHEN and CDR2 is SYDVKM. The CDR3 has 14 amino acids. The CDR3 DNA reads TGTGCCAGCATTCCGGCAGGCCATACCTACGAGCAGTACTTC. Protein sequence: CASIPAGHTYEQYF.

The chain links TRBV7-2 to TRBJ2-3; TRBD2 matches at 10 bases. Looked up from germline, CDR1 is SGHTA and CDR2 is FQGNSA. The CDR3 consists of 14 residues. V shed 5 bases and J 5 bases; nucleotides not matched to a gene: 4. This chain's CDR3 is CASSPSGSGDTQYF. The DNA for the CDR3 is TGTGCCAGCAGCCCTAGCGGGAGCGGAGATACGCAGTATTTT. Together with reference TRBV7-2 and TRBJ2-3, the CDR3 gives the full variable domain: GAGVSQSPSNKVTEKGKDVELRCDPISGHTALYWYRQSLGQGLEFLIYFQGNSAPDKSGLPSDRFSAERTGGSVSTLTIQRTQQEDSAVYLCASSPSGSGDTQYFGPGTRLTVL.

This chain links TRBV30 with TRBJ2-2; 7 bases map to TRBD2. Germline V gene sequence: CDR1 GTSNPN, CDR2 SVGIG (reference sequence). CDR3 size: 14 residues. Trimming took 5 bases from V and 6 from J; bases not matched to a gene: 9. CDR3 in amino acids: CAWSRTRRAGELFF. CDR3 coding DNA: TGTGCCTGGTCGCGGACTAGGAGGGCCGGGGAGCTGTTTTTT. The whole variable domain, filled in from reference TRBV30 and TRBJ2-2, reads SQTIHQWPATLVQPVGSPLSLECTVEGTSNPNLYWYRQAAGRGLQLLFYSVGIGQISSEVPQNLSASRPQDRQFILSSKKLLLSDSGFYLCAWSRTRRAGELFFGEGSRLTVL.

The chain combines TRBV7-2 with TRBJ2-1, with 8 bases matching TRBD2. The CDR3 has 15 residues. The J segment lost 8 bases and the V segment lost 5 bases, leaving 11 bases of the junction unmatched. The germline V gene has CDR1 SGHTA and CDR2 FQGNSA. CDR3 in DNA: TGTGCCAGCAGCCTCATACTAGCGGACCCCCATGAGCAGTTCTTC. Encoded protein: CASSLILADPHEQFF.

The chain is built from TRBV7-3 and TRBJ2-3; tentative D call: TRBD2 (5 bases). Germline V CDR1 and CDR2: SGHTA, FQGTGA. Trimming stripped 2 bases from V and 1 base from J, with 10 bases between. The CDR3 totals 15 residues. The CDR3 coding sequence is TGTGCCAGCAGCTTAGCGGGTCTGGGCACAGATACGCAGTATTTT. Its translation: CASSLAGLGTDTQYF. The full variable domain, rest sourced from reference TRBV7-3 and TRBJ2-3, is GAGVSQTPSNKVTEKGKYVELRCDPISGHTALYWYRQSLGQGPEFLIYFQGTGAADDSGLPNDRFFAVRPEGSVSTLKIQRTERGDSAVYLCASSLAGLGTDTQYFGPGTRLTVL.

As DNA, the CDR3 is TGTGCCAGCAGTTTTTTAGCGGGGAAACTGTTTGGGGAGCTGTTTTTT. It yields the protein CASSFLAGKLFGELFF. This chain links TRBV27 with TRBJ2-2; 8 bases are a match to TRBD2. Germline CDR1 is MNHEY and CDR2 is SMNVEV (reference sequence). The CDR3 totals 16 residues. The junction had 11 bases not matched to a gene; V was cut back by 3 bases and J by 8 bases.